These 5 T cell receptor beta chains share one sample of origin, sequenced in a study of early T cells in non-severe SARS-CoV-2 infection. TCRdb ran MiXCR on the 5' RACE reads and lists one entry per CDR3 protein. The data show some 57,000 distinct CDR3 sequences, 10% to 13% seen once. Sequencing was performed on whole blood. The receptors come from an adult who was a healthcare worker with PCR-confirmed SARS-CoV-2 infection or an uninfected control (not recorded which).

This clonotype was seen at least ten times. This chain connects TRBV7-2 to TRBJ1-2, with D hard to call. This CDR3 comprises 15 residues. V shed 3 bases and J shed 4 bases, with 15 bases lying between them. CDR1 and CDR2 from the germline V gene are SGHTA and FQGNSA. This CDR3 reads CASSLRPGVIYGYTF. The CDR3 region has the DNA TGTGCCAGCAGCTTGAGGCCGGGTGTTATCTATGGCTACACCTTC.

There are many counts of this clonotype. The chain is built from TRBV20-1 and TRBJ2-5; 11 nucleotides line up with TRBD2. CDR1 DFQATT and CDR2 SNEGSKA come from the germline V gene (reference sequence). V gave up 1 base and J gave up 5 bases; unmatched junction bases: 0. There are 13 residues in the CDR3. CDR3 coding DNA: TGCAGTGCTAGAGGACTAGCGGGGGAGACCCAGTACTTC. Translation gives CSARGLAGETQYF.

Many counts were recorded for this clonotype. This chain links TRBV20-1 with TRBJ1-6; a weak D match, TRBD1 (5 bases). The CDR3 is made up of 14 amino acids. Trimming cost V 1 base and J 10 bases, with 14 bases left between them. The germline V gene has CDR1 DFQATT and CDR2 SNEGSKA (reference sequence). The CDR3 loop is CSARGQGLGSPLHF. The CDR3 region has the DNA TGCAGTGCTAGAGGGCAGGGACTTGGATCACCCCTCCACTTT.

This clonotype was counted a few times. The chain is built from TRBV2 and TRBJ2-7, with 9 bases that match TRBD2. The trim removed 3 bases at V and 2 bases at J, leaving 5 bases unmatched. Germline V gene sequence: CDR1 SNHLY, CDR2 FYNNEI. The CDR3 is 15 amino acids. CDR3 bases: TGTGCCAGCAGTGATATTTCTAGCGGGGCCTACGAGCAGTACTTC. This encodes CASSDISSGAYEQYF.

This chain's CDR3 is CASSAGQGPWSPLHF. Written as DNA, the CDR3 is TGTGCCAGCAGCGCGGGACAGGGACCGTGGTCGCCCCTCCACTTT. The V call is TRBV7-3, the J call TRBJ1-6, with 9 bases aligning to TRBD1. This CDR3 region has 15 residues. Losses at the gene ends were 5 bases for V and 13 bases for J; bases not matched to a gene: 12. CDR1 is SGHTA and CDR2 is FQGTGA in the germline V gene.